Each of the 15 T cell receptor beta chains below was sequenced from the same sample in a study of blood T cell repertoires in COVID-19. The protocol was immunoSEQ multiplex PCR, while the TCRdb copy is restricted to in-frame clones and leaves out a portion. Among roughly 120,000 clones listed, roughly 80% were seen once. The sequencing input was peripheral blood. All receptors come from a man aged 50-59 years with acute or convalescent COVID-19.

This clone appeared a few times. CDR3 amino acids: CASSSGTENTEAFF. The CDR3 DNA sequence: TGTGCCAGCAGCTCCGGGACAGAAAACACTGAAGCTTTCTTT. This chain links TRBV11-3 with TRBJ1-1, with TRBD1 matching 7 bases. The CDR3 consists of 14 residues. CDR1 and CDR2 from the germline V gene are SGHNT and YENEEA. After removal of 4 bases from V and 2 bases from J, the junction contained 4 bases not matched to a gene.

This chain joins TRBV6-5 and TRBJ1-6; 8 nucleotides match TRBD1. With 5 bases clipped from V and 10 bases from J, the junction kept 10 bases outside the gene matches. The CDR3 extends over 15 amino acids. Germline assignment: CDR1 MNHEY and CDR2 SVGAGI. CDR3 protein: CASSKTGTGESPLHF. CDR3 bases: TGTGCCAGCAGTAAGACCGGGACAGGAGAATCACCCCTCCACTTT.

The rearrangement uses TRBV6-2 or TRBV6-3 and TRBJ2-1; D perhaps matches TRBD2 (6 bases). Trimming took 7 bases from V and 0 from J, leaving 19 bases between them. The germline V gene has CDR1 MNHEY and CDR2 SVGEGT. The CDR3 is made up of 17 amino acids. CDR3 amino acids: CASTPRGAADSYNEQFF. The CDR3 DNA reads as TGTGCCAGCACCCCCCGCGGGGCAGCGGACTCCTACAATGAGCAGTTCTTC.

This clone was detected a few times. The sample contains more than one DNA sequence encoding this CDR3. The genes are TRBV19 and TRBJ2-2; the match to TRBD1 covers 8 bases. Germline loops: CDR1 LNHDA, CDR2 SQIVND (reference sequence). The CDR3 runs 15 residues. V trimming: 3 bases; J trimming: 2 bases; junction bases outside the gene matches: 2. The CDR3 spells CASSIQGANTGELFF. CDR3 DNA: TGTGCCAGTAGTATTCAGGGGGCTAACACCGGGGAGCTGTTTTTT.

This chain joins TRBV6-6 and TRBJ2-5, with no clear D. The CDR3 is made up of 11 amino acids. CDR1 and CDR2 from the germline V gene are MNHNY and SVGAGI (reference sequence). Trimming cost V 5 bases and J 6 bases, with 7 bases left between them. The CDR3 region has the DNA TGTGCCAGCAGTCGGCGGAAGACCCAGTACTTC. It codes for CASSRRKTQYF.

This clone is a singleton in its sample. The J gene is TRBJ1-1, the V gene TRBV5-8; D uncertain. V was shortened by 3 bases and J by 4 bases, with 13 bases between the two germline ends. The CDR3 loop spans 14 amino acids. Germline V lookup: CDR1 SGHTS, CDR2 YDEGEE. CDR3 sequence reads: CASSSEGGFTEAFF. As DNA, the CDR3 is TGTGCCAGCAGCTCTGAGGGAGGGTTCACTGAAGCTTTCTTT.

The chain recombines TRBV5-1 with TRBJ2-1, with D possibly matching TRBD1 (5 bases). The CDR3 has 15 residues. Germline CDR1 SGHRS, CDR2 YFSETQ. The germline V and J ends were trimmed by 1 base and 6 bases, with 14 bases remaining between them. The CDR3 sequence is CASSLRPEGANEQFF. Written as DNA, the CDR3 is TGCGCCAGCAGCTTGAGACCAGAAGGGGCCAATGAGCAGTTCTTC.

The V gene is TRBV10-2, the J gene TRBJ2-3; TRBD2 matches at 12 bases. V shed 7 bases and J 4 bases; nucleotides not matched to a gene: 3. Germline V CDR1 and CDR2: WSHSY, SAAADI. This CDR3 contains 14 residues. The CDR3, as DNA: TGCGCCAGCATACTAGCGGGGGGTTCAGATACGCAGTATTTT. Translated, it gives CASILAGGSDTQYF.

This clone was found once. The J gene is TRBJ2-5, the V gene TRBV4-1, with 11 bases identical to TRBD2. Trimming at V came to 0 bases and at J to 5 bases, leaving 8 bases not matched to a gene. Per the germline V gene, CDR1 is MGHRA and CDR2 is YSYEKL. The CDR3 is 17 amino acids. CDR3 amino acids: CASSQDKTSGSGETQYF. The CDR3 DNA reads as TGCGCCAGCAGCCAAGATAAAACTAGCGGGAGCGGGGAGACCCAGTACTTC.

V usage is TRBV6-1 and J usage is TRBJ2-1, with 12 bases aligning to TRBD2. This CDR3 spans 17 amino acids. The J segment lost 8 bases and the V segment lost 1 base, leaving 9 bases of the junction unmatched. CDR1 and CDR2 (germline): MNHNS, SASEGT. CDR3 sequence reads: CASSEETSGSIGDEQFF. The CDR3 DNA reads as TGTGCCAGCAGTGAAGAGACTAGCGGGAGTATTGGAGATGAGCAGTTCTTC.

V and J are TRBV4-1 and TRBJ1-2; D gene unclear. The CDR3 is 14 residues long. The ends were cut back, 0 bases at V and 2 bases at J, with 7 bases in the middle. Germline assignment: CDR1 MGHRA and CDR2 YSYEKL. The CDR3 loop is CASSQEVTNYGYTF. CDR3 DNA: TGCGCCAGCAGCCAAGAAGTCACAAACTATGGCTACACCTTC.

As DNA, the CDR3 is TGTGCCAGCAGCCCGCTTGCCAGGGGGACAGGTGGCGGGGAGCTGTTTTTT. This codes for CASSPLARGTGGGELFF. The chain carries TRBV3-1 (or the pseudogene TRBV3-2) and TRBJ2-2, with TRBD1 matching over 8 bases. Germline V gives CDR1 LGHDT, CDR2 YNNKEL (reference sequence). With 4 bases clipped from V and 7 bases from J, the junction kept 14 bases outside the gene matches. The CDR3 totals 17 residues.

This rearrangement joins TRBV28 to TRBJ1-2; perhaps TRBD1 as D (5 bases). This CDR3 contains 13 residues. Germline V lookup: CDR1 MDHEN, CDR2 SYDVKM. V was cut by 4 bases and J by 2 bases, with 8 bases left in between. The chain's CDR3 is CASSSTGNYGYTF. In nucleotides, the CDR3 is TGTGCCAGCAGTTCTACAGGAAACTATGGCTACACCTTC.

As DNA, the CDR3 is TGTGCCAGCAGCTTAGGTAGGGGGGGTTCACCCCTCCACTTT. It codes for CASSLGRGGSPLHF. V gene TRBV7-2 combines with J gene TRBJ1-6, with D possibly matching TRBD1 (6 bases). Germline V lookup: CDR1 SGHTA, CDR2 FQGNSA. Trimming pared 1 base from V and 9 bases from J, leaving 10 bases between. The CDR3 covers 14 residues. The variable domain in full, completed from reference TRBV7-2 and TRBJ1-6, reads GAGVSQSPSNKVTEKGKDVELRCDPISGHTALYWYRQSLGQGLEFLIYFQGNSAPDKSGLPSDRFSAERTGGSVSTLTIQRTQQEDSAVYLCASSLGRGGSPLHFGNGTRLTVT.

J is TRBJ2-5 and V is TRBV28; 8 bases fit TRBD2. Germline CDR1 MDHEN, CDR2 SYDVKM. The CDR3 is 20 residues long. Trimming at V came to 1 base and at J to 5 bases, leaving 21 bases not matched to a gene. The DNA for the CDR3 is TGTGCCAGCAGTTTATCGGGACTGGGGGCGCTAGGGCGGGGGGCGGAGACCCAGTACTTC. The encoded protein is CASSLSGLGALGRGAETQYF. Full variable domain (outside the CDR3, taken from reference TRBV28 and TRBJ2-5): DVKVTQSSRYLVKRTGEKVFLECVQDMDHENMFWYRQDPGLGLRLIYFSYDVKMKEKGDIPEGYSVSREKKERFSLILESASTNQTSMYLCASSLSGLGALGRGAETQYFGPGTRLLVL.